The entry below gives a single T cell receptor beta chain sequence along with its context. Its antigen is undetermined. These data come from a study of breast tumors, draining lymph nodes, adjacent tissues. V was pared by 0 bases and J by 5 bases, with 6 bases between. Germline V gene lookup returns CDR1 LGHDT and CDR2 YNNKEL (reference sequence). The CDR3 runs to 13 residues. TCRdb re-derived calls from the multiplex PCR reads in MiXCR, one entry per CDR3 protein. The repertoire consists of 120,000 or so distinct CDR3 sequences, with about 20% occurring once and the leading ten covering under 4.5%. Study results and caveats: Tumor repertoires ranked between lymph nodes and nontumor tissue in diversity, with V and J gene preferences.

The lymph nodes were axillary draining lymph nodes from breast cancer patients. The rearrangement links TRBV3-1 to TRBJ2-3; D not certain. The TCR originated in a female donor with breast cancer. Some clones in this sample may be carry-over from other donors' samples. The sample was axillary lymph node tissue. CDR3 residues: CASSQESLDTQYF. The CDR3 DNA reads TGTGCCAGCAGCCAAGAATCGCTAGATACGCAGTATTTT.